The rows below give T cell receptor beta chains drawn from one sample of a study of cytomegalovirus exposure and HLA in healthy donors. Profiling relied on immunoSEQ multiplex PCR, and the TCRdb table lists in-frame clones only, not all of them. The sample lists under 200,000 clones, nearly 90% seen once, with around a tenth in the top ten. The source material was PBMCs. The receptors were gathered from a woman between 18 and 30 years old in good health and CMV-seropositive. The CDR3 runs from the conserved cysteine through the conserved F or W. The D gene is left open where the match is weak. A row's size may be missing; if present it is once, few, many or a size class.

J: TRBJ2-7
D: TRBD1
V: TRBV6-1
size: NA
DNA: TGTGCCAGCAGTGTATGGACAGGGGGCGCCTACGAGCAGTACTTC
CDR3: CASSVWTGGAYEQYF

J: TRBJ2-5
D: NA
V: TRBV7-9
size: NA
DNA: TGTGCCAGCAGCGACGCAGGCGGGTCCTACCAAGAGACCCAGTACTTC
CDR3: CASSDAGGSYQETQYF

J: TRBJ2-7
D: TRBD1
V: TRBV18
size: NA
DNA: TGTGCCAGCTCAGGTTTTGGACAGGGGGCAGGCGAGCAGTACTTC
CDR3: CASSGFGQGAGEQYF

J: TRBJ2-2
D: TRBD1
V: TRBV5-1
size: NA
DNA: TGCGCCAGCAGCTGGGCCGGACAGGGGAACGGGGAGCTGTTTTTT
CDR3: CASSWAGQGNGELFF

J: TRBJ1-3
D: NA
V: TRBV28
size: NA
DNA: TGTGCCACACTTGCCCACGGGGGGGGTGAGAGTGGAAACACCATATATTTT
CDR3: CATLAHGGGESGNTIYF

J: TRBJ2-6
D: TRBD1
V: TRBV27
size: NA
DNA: TGTGCCAGCAGTCCGGGACAGGGGCATAGTATAAGTGGGGCCAACGTCCTGACTTTC
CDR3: CASSPGQGHSISGANVLTF

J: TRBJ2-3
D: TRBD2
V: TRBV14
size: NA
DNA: TGTGCCAGCAGCCAGGAATTAGCGGGAGTACGAGATACGCAGTATTTT
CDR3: CASSQELAGVRDTQYF

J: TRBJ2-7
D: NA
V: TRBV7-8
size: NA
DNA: TGTGCCAGCAGCTTAGCCGTGACAAGCTCCTACGAGCAGTACTTC
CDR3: CASSLAVTSSYEQYF

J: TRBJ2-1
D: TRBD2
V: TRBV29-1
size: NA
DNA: TGCAGCGTTCTCCTTTTAGCGGGAGGGTGGTATGAGCAGTTCTTC
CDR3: CSVLLLAGGWYEQFF

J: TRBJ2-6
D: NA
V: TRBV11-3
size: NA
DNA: TGTGCCAGCAGCTTAGGAGGCTCTGGGGCCAACGTCCTGACTTTC
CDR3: CASSLGGSGANVLTF

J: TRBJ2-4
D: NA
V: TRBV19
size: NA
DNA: TGTGCCAGTAGTATTCAGGGTGGAGTTCGGTACTTC
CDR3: CASSIQGGVRYF

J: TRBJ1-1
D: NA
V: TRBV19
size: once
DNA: TGTGCCAGTAGTATTCCCGGCCAGGCTGAAGCTTTCTTT
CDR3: CASSIPGQAEAFF

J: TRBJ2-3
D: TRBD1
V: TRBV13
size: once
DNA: TGTGCCAGCAGCCTGAGACAGGGCTTAGATACGCAGTATTTT
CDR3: CASSLRQGLDTQYF

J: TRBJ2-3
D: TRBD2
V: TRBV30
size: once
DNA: TGTGCCTGGGCCCTAGCGGGAGGGGTCTGGGCGCAGTATTTT
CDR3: CAWALAGGVWAQYF

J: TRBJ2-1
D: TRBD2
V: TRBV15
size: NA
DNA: TGTGCCACCACGGGGGGGTCAGGGGAGCAGTTCTTC
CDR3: CATTGGSGEQFF

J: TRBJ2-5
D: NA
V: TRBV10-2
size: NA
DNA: TGCGCCAGCAGTGAATCGGCGGGCCAAGAGACCCAGTACTTC
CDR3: CASSESAGQETQYF

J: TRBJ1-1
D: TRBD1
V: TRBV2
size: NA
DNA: TGTGCCAGCAGGGGACAGTTGAACACTGAAGCTTTCTTT
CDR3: CASRGQLNTEAFF

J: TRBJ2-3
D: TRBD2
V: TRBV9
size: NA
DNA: TGTGCCAGCAGCGGTCAGCGGGAGGGCCATTCAGCAGATACGCAGTATTTT
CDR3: CASSGQREGHSADTQYF

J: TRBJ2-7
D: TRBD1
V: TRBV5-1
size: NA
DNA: TGCGCCAGCAGGAGAATTGGTAGGGGGCTAGGGGAGCAGTACTTC
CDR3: CASRRIGRGLGEQYF

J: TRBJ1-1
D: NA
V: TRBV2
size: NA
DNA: TGTGCCAGCAGTAGGGGGTTCATGAACACTGAAGCTTTCTTT
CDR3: CASSRGFMNTEAFF

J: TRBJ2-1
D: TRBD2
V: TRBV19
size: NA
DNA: TGTGCCAGCCAGCCGGGGACTAGCGGGAATCGTTACAATGAGCAGTTCTTC
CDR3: CASQPGTSGNRYNEQFF

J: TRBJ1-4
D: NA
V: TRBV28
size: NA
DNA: TGTGCCAGCACCTCCCCGGGGAATAATGAAAAACTGTTTTTT
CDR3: CASTSPGNNEKLFF

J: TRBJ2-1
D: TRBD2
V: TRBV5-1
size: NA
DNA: TGCGCCAGCAGCCCAATGAGCGGGAACAATGAGCAGTTCTTC
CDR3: CASSPMSGNNEQFF

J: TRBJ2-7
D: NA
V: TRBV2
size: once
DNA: TGTGCCAGCACCGGCCTACTAGTCGCCGAGCAGTACTTC
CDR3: CASTGLLVAEQYF

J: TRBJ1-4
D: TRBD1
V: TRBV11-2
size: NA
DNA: TGTGCCAGCAGCTTAACAGGGGGAAGGGGGGGATATGAAAAACTGTTTTTT
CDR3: CASSLTGGRGGYEKLFF

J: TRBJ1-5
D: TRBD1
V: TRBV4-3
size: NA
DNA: TGCGCCAGCAGCCAAGGGACAGGGGACCGGCCCCAGCATTTT
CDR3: CASSQGTGDRPQHF

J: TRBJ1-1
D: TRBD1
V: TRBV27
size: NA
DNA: TGTGCCAGCAGTCCCGACTACAGGGGAGAAGCTTTCTTT
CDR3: CASSPDYRGEAFF

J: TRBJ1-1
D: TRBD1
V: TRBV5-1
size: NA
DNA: TGCGCCAGCAGCCTGGGGGGGACAGGGGGCCCCATTGAAGCTTTCTTT
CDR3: CASSLGGTGGPIEAFF

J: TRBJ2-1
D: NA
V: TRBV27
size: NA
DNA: TGTGCCAGCAGTGAATACGGAGGTCGCAGGTTCTTC
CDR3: CASSEYGGRRFF

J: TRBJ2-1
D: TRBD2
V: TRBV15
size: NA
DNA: TGTGCCACCAGCAGGGCCCCACCTAGCGGGACACGGAATGAGCAGTTCTTC
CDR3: CATSRAPPSGTRNEQFF

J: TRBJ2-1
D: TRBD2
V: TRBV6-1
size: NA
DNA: TGTGCCAGCTCACGACTAGCGGGAGGTGGCTATGAGCAGTTCTTC
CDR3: CASSRLAGGGYEQFF

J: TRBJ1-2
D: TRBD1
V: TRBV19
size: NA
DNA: TGTGCCAGTAGTATAGACGGGGACAGGGTATTTTCCTATGGCTACACCTTC
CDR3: CASSIDGDRVFSYGYTF

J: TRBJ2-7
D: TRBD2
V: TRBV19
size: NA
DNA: TGTGCCAGTAGTATTCGGCGGGAGTCACGTGAGCAGTACTTC
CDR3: CASSIRRESREQYF

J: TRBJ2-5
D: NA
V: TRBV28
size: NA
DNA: TGTGCCAGCAGTTTAATGCGGGGTGGAGAGACCCAGTACTTC
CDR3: CASSLMRGGETQYF

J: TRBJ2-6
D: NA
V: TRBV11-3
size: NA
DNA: TGTGCCAGCAGCCAGACTGGCTCTGGGGCCAACGTCCTGACTTTC
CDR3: CASSQTGSGANVLTF

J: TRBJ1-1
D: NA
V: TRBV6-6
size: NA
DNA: TGTGCCAGCCGGACAATGACTCCTATCTTT
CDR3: CASRTMTPIF

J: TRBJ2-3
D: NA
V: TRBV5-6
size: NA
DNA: TGTGCCAGCAGCTCGGGGCCCAGCGGGGATACGCAGTATTTT
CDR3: CASSSGPSGDTQYF

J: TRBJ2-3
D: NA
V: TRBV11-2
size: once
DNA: TGTGCCAGCAGCTTAGATCCGGCAGGAACTAGCACAGATACGCAGTATTTT
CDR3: CASSLDPAGTSTDTQYF

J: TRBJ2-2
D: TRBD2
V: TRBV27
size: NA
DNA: TGTGCCAGCAGTCCCCGGCAGGGAGGGACCGGGGAGCTGTTTTTT
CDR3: CASSPRQGGTGELFF

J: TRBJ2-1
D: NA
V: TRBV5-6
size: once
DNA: TGTGCCAGCAGCTTGTTCTGGAAGTCTAGCTCCTACAATGAGCAGTTCTTC
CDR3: CASSLFWKSSSYNEQFF

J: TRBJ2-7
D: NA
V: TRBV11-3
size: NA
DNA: TGTGCCAGCAGCTCGGGACTTAGCTCCTACGAGCAGTACTTC
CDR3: CASSSGLSSYEQYF

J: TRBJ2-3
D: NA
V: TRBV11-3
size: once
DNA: TGTGCCAGCAGCTCCCCTCGGAGCGGTCGCACAGATACGCAGTATTTT
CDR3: CASSSPRSGRTDTQYF

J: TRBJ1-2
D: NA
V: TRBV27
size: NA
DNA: TGTGCCAGCAGTTCCGCAGGGGCCGACTTCTATGGCTACACCTTC
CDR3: CASSSAGADFYGYTF

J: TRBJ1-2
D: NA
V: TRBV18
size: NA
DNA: TGTGCCAGCTCACAGGGGGCTAACTATGGCTACACCTTC
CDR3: CASSQGANYGYTF

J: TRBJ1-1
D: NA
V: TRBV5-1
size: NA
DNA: TGCGCCAGCAGCTTGGGAGGTTCCACTGAAGCTTTCTTT
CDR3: CASSLGGSTEAFF

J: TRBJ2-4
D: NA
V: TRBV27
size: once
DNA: TGTGCCAGCAGTTTAAGGGGAGGGGGGGCAGCCAAAAACATTCAGTACTTC
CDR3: CASSLRGGGAAKNIQYF

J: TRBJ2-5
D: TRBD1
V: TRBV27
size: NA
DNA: TGTGCCAGCAGTTTGAACCCGGGACAGGGCCAAGAGACCCAGTACTTC
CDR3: CASSLNPGQGQETQYF

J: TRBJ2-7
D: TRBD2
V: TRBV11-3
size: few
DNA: TGTGCCAGCAGCCTGGGGGGGACTAGCGGTGCGCAGTACTTC
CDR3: CASSLGGTSGAQYF

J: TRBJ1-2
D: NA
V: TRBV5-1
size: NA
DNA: TGCGCCAGCAGCTTGGAGTATGGGACAACCTATGGCTACACCTTC
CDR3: CASSLEYGTTYGYTF

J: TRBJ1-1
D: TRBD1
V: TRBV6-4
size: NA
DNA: TGTGCCAGCAGTGACCGGACAGGGGAGACGAACACTGAAGCTTTCTTT
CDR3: CASSDRTGETNTEAFF

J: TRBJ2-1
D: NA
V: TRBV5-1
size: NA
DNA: TGCGCCAGCAGCTTAAACACCAACAATGAGCAGTTCTTC
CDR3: CASSLNTNNEQFF